This TCR beta chain was documented in a study of T-cell reconstitution after alpha-beta-depleted transplantation in children. V was cut by 6 bases and J by 6 bases, with 12 bases left in between. The length of the CDR3 is 14 residues. In germline, CDR1 is MNHNS, CDR2 SASEGT. TCRbeta library preparation incorporated unique molecular identifiers. In TCRdb, the PCR reads were re-called with MiXCR into one record per CDR3 protein. Here the sample spans hundreds of thousands of distinct CDR3 sequences, about an eighth being singletons. This clonotype was seen more than once but under ten times. The source of this sequence is a human donor who donated a stem cell graft to a child with Fanconi anemia. The rearrangement joins TRBV6-1 to TRBJ1-6; D gene uncertain. The sample was PBMCs, taken from the stem cell graft. CDR3 coding DNA: TGTGCCAGCAGGCGGGAAGCTAGTAATTCACCCCTCCACTTT. Translation: CASRREASNSPLHF.